The 28 T cell receptor beta chains in this list originate from one sample, sequenced in a study of blood T cell repertoires in COVID-19. Assay used: immunoSEQ multiplex PCR; TCRdb lists only in-frame clones, some missing. The table has tens of thousands of clones, around nine tenths seen once; the top ten hold around 9%. Sequencing used peripheral blood. The receptors stem from a human donor in a cohort sampled during active COVID-19.

The chain links TRBV27 to TRBJ1-1, with D maybe TRBD1 (5 bases). Germline CDR1 MNHEY, CDR2 SMNVEV (reference sequence). Between the trimmed V and J ends, which lost 0 bases and 5 bases, there was a span of 22 bases. The CDR3 contains 18 residues. CDR3 nucleotide sequence: TGTGCCAGCAGTTTATCGTTCTGGGTGGGGGAGGAAGGAACTGAAGCTTTCTTT. It is translated as CASSLSFWVGEEGTEAFF.

The rearrangement uses TRBV4-2 and TRBJ2-7, with a tentative D call TRBD1 (5 bases). In germline, CDR1 is LGHNA, CDR2 YNFKEQ. The CDR3 runs 15 residues. The V end was cut by 0 bases, the J end by 2 bases, with 11 bases between. The CDR3 is CASSQDRAGTYEQYF. The CDR3 coding sequence is TGTGCCAGCAGCCAAGATCGGGCAGGGACCTACGAGCAGTACTTC.

The V call is TRBV11-2, the J call TRBJ1-3; 8 bases are shared with TRBD1. The CDR3 has 16 residues. V lost 6 bases, J lost 4 bases, and 11 bases stayed unmatched. The germline CDR1 and CDR2 sequences are SGHAT and FQNNGV. The CDR3: CASRQGRGPGGNTIYF. The DNA of the CDR3 is TGTGCCAGCAGACAAGGCAGGGGGCCTGGAGGAAACACCATATATTTT.

This clone is a singleton in its sample. The V and J genes are TRBV9 and TRBJ2-7; D is perhaps TRBD1 (6 bases). CDR1 and CDR2 from the germline V gene are SGDLS and YYNGEE. The V end lost 3 bases, the J end lost 1 base, and 14 bases lay between the germline ends. The CDR3 is 15 residues long. CDR3 bases: TGTGCCAGCAGCGGAGGGGGACACCCGTCCTACGAGCAGTACTTC. This gives the protein CASSGGGHPSYEQYF.

CDR3 nucleotides: TGTGCCAGCACCCGTAGCCCGGACAGGTCCTACGAGCAGTACTTC. This sequence encodes CASTRSPDRSYEQYF. The chain recombines TRBV5-5 with TRBJ2-7; TRBD1 agrees at 7 bases. Trimming removed 6 bases from V and 1 base from J; junction bases left unmatched: 10. Germline assignment: CDR1 SGHKS and CDR2 YYEKEE (reference sequence). This CDR3 spans 15 amino acids.

V and J are TRBV5-6 and TRBJ1-5; TRBD1 matches at 7 bases. J lost 5 bases, V lost 4 bases, and 9 bases had no gene match. Germline CDR1 SGHDT, CDR2 YYEEEE. The CDR3 covers 15 residues. The CDR3 sequence: CASSKRDSAHQPQHF. CDR3 DNA: TGTGCCAGCAGCAAGAGGGACAGCGCCCATCAGCCCCAGCATTTT. Full variable domain (missing parts from reference TRBV5-6 and TRBJ1-5): DAGVTQSPTHLIKTRGQQVTLRCSPKSGHDTVSWYQQALGQGPQFIFQYYEEEERQRGNFPDRFSGHQFPNYSSELNVNALLLGDSALYLCASSKRDSAHQPQHFGDGTRLSIL.

This rearrangement joins TRBV29-1 to TRBJ1-2, with 8 bases aligning to TRBD1. The germline V gene encodes CDR1 SQVTM and CDR2 ANQGSEA. The CDR3 contains 12 residues. The ends lost 6 bases at V and 6 bases at J; junction bases unmatched: 6. Here the CDR3 reads CSVDGQGDGYTF. The CDR3 nucleotides are TGCAGCGTCGACGGACAGGGCGATGGCTACACCTTC.

V and J are TRBV4-2 and TRBJ1-1; D possibly corresponds to TRBD1 (5 bases). The germline gives CDR1 LGHNA, CDR2 YNFKEQ. With 4 bases removed from V and 0 bases from J, the gap between germline ends came to 21 bases. The CDR3 is 18 amino acids. CDR3 nucleotide sequence: TGTGCCAGCAGCCGGTCAGGTGTAGACCAGGGCCTGAACACTGAAGCTTTCTTT. It encodes CASSRSGVDQGLNTEAFF.

This clone has only one observation. The chain has TRBV5-8 and TRBJ1-5; TRBD1 might be the D (5 bases). The V and J ends lost 4 bases and 6 bases respectively, with 11 bases between them. CDR1 is SGHTS, CDR2 YDEGEE, per germline. The CDR3 spans 13 residues. The CDR3 DNA reads TGTGCCAGCAGCCGGGGGACCTCTCAGCCCCAGCATTTT. Residues: CASSRGTSQPQHF.

This clone was counted a few times. This chain uses TRBV7-6 with TRBJ1-6, with 10 bases that match TRBD1. This CDR3 has 14 amino acids. Trimming took 6 bases from V and 10 from J; bases not matched to a gene: 6. Germline loops: CDR1 SGHVS, CDR2 FNYEAQ. DNA for the CDR3: TGTGCCAGCAGGTCCGGGACAGGGGAATCACCCCTCCACTTT. Translation gives CASRSGTGESPLHF.

V gene TRBV6-4 combines with J gene TRBJ2-5, with 11 bases fitting TRBD2. Germline loops: CDR1 MRHNA, CDR2 SNTAGT. V gave up 6 bases and J gave up 0 bases; unmatched junction bases: 3. There are 15 residues in the CDR3. The CDR3 sequence: CASSPTSGDQETQYF. The CDR3 DNA reads TGTGCCAGCAGCCCGACTAGCGGGGACCAAGAGACCCAGTACTTC.

This chain links TRBV9 with TRBJ1-1; D remains ambiguous. The ends were cut back, 3 bases at V and 3 bases at J, with 24 bases in the middle. Per the germline V gene, CDR1 is SGDLS and CDR2 is YYNGEE. CDR3 length: 18 amino acids. The CDR3 protein is CASSGEEFARKVDTEAFF. The CDR3 bases are TGTGCCAGCAGCGGAGAGGAATTTGCAAGGAAGGTTGACACTGAAGCTTTCTTT.

The CDR3 DNA reads TGTGCCAGCAGCTCCCCTCGTCATACAGAAAACCTAGCCAAAAACATTCAGTACTTC. It specifies CASSSPRHTENLAKNIQYF. This chain joins TRBV11-2 and TRBJ2-4, with D uncertain. CDR1 and CDR2 (germline): SGHAT, FQNNGV. CDR3 size: 19 residues. V lost 4 bases, J lost 0 bases, and 22 bases lay in between.

Comment on this clone: The junction departs from germline at one end; a sequencing error may be responsible. This chain's CDR3 is CASSPQNGYPSF. CDR3 nucleotide sequence: TGTGCCAGCAGCCCACAAAACGGGTATCCATCATTC. This chain joins TRBV27 and TRBJ2-7; D uncertain. Germline CDR1 reads MNHEY; CDR2 reads SMNVEV (reference sequence). This CDR3 has 12 residues.

The chain uses TRBV27 and TRBJ1-6; D is ambiguous. V was trimmed by 1 base and J by 10 bases, leaving 20 bases between them. The CDR3 extends over 17 amino acids. Per the germline V gene, CDR1 is MNHEY and CDR2 is SMNVEV (reference sequence). The CDR3 reads CASSLWGGQQRVSPLHF. DNA for the CDR3: TGTGCCAGCAGTTTATGGGGTGGGCAGCAGAGGGTCTCACCCCTCCACTTT.

V gene TRBV19 combines with J gene TRBJ1-3, with D unresolved. The CDR3 spans 10 residues. CDR1 and CDR2 (germline): LNHDA, SQIVND (reference sequence). Trimming took 7 bases from V and 8 from J, leaving 6 bases between them. CDR3 region: CASMRDTIYF. The CDR3, as DNA: TGTGCCAGTATGAGGGACACCATATATTTT.

This chain connects TRBV9 to TRBJ1-3; D gene unclear. Deletions cut 0 bases from V and 3 bases from J, with 7 bases between. This CDR3 is 14 amino acids long. The germline gives CDR1 SGDLS, CDR2 YYNGEE. The DNA of the CDR3 is TGTGCCAGCAGCGTAGGGGCCATTGGAAACACCATATATTTT. Amino acids: CASSVGAIGNTIYF.

This rearrangement joins TRBV23-1 to TRBJ2-6; D not certain. TRBV23-1 is assigned to the ORF class and has an uncertain function. The CDR3 covers 18 residues. Trimming took 0 bases from V and 2 from J, leaving 14 bases between them. CDR3 sequence: CASSQSGGPNAGANVLTF. CDR3 nucleotides: TGCGCCAGCAGTCAATCAGGTGGGCCGAACGCTGGGGCCAACGTCCTGACTTTC.

V and J are TRBV20-1 and TRBJ1-5; 9 bases align to TRBD1. Germline CDR1 and CDR2: DFQATT and SNEGSKA (reference sequence). The CDR3 sequence is 14 residues long. The J segment lost 3 bases and the V segment lost 3 bases, leaving 3 bases of the junction unmatched. CDR3 bases: TGCAGTGCTAGTTGGACAGGGGTCAATCAGCCCCAGCATTTT. Translating it yields CSASWTGVNQPQHF.

The rearrangement joins TRBV9 to TRBJ1-2; D gene unclear. The CDR3 is 15 amino acids. V gave up 0 bases and J gave up 2 bases, with 11 bases separating them. Germline-derived CDR1 and CDR2 are SGDLS and YYNGEE. CDR3 DNA: TGTGCCAGCAGCGTAGGTGTCGCGAGGAACTATGGCTACACCTTC. Its protein is CASSVGVARNYGYTF.

This rearrangement joins TRBV14 to TRBJ2-7; D possibly corresponds to TRBD1 (5 bases). The V gene lost 4 bases and the J gene lost 3 bases, with 7 bases spanning the gap. Germline V CDR1 and CDR2: SGHDN, FVKESK. The CDR3 is 12 amino acids. CDR3 nucleotides: TGTGCCAGCAGCCTACAGGACTACGAGCAGTACTTC. Amino acids: CASSLQDYEQYF.

The sample holds a few counts of this clone. In DNA, the CDR3 is TGTGCCAGCAGCCAAGACGGACTAGCGGGGGGGAATGAGCAGTTCTTC. Translating gives CASSQDGLAGGNEQFF. The genes are TRBV4-2 and TRBJ2-1; 15 bases map to TRBD2. CDR3 length equals 16 residues. The ends lost 0 bases at V and 7 bases at J; junction bases unmatched: 1. The germline CDR1 and CDR2 sequences are LGHNA and YNFKEQ.

V and J are TRBV4-3 and TRBJ1-2; 7 bases are a match to TRBD1. V shed 0 bases and J 4 bases; nucleotides not matched to a gene: 2. Germline loops: CDR1 LGHNA, CDR2 YSLEER. The CDR3 spans 14 residues. CDR3 sequence: CASSQEGQIYGYTF. DNA for the CDR3: TGCGCCAGCAGCCAAGAGGGACAGATCTATGGCTACACCTTC.

V is TRBV7-9 and J is TRBJ2-7, with 7 bases lining up with TRBD2. Trimming removed 3 bases from V and 2 bases from J; junction bases left unmatched: 10. This CDR3 comprises 16 residues. Germline assignment: CDR1 SEHNR and CDR2 FQNEAQ (reference sequence). CDR3 coding DNA: TGTGCCAGCAGCTTGGAAGCGGGGATGCGGACCTACGAGCAGTACTTC. This codes for CASSLEAGMRTYEQYF.

This sequence joins TRBV23-1 and TRBJ2-7, with 8 nucleotides matching TRBD1. TRBV23-1 belongs to the ORF category, with a function that is uncertain. The CDR3 runs 13 residues. The V segment lost 4 bases and the J segment 7 bases; nucleotides outside the gene matches: 6. The CDR3 bases are TGCGCCAGCAGTCCCAGGGGGCGTGGGGAGCAGTACTTC. This codes for CASSPRGRGEQYF.

The chain has TRBV4-1 and TRBJ2-7; D possibly corresponds to TRBD2 (6 bases). V dropped 4 bases and J dropped 2 bases, with 9 bases sitting between them. In germline, CDR1 is MGHRA, CDR2 YSYEKL. The CDR3 runs 13 residues. CDR3 sequence (DNA): TGCGCCAGCAGCCCGGGACTTACCTACGAGCAGTACTTC. The encoded protein is CASSPGLTYEQYF.

This sequence joins TRBV27 and TRBJ1-1; 8 bases map to TRBD1. This CDR3 is 16 amino acids long. V was pared by 5 bases and J by 6 bases, with 14 bases of the junction left unmatched. Germline V CDR1 and CDR2: MNHEY, SMNVEV (reference sequence). Here the CDR3 reads CASSRGQGNRWAEAFF. In DNA form, the CDR3 reads TGTGCCAGCAGTCGAGGACAGGGAAACAGATGGGCTGAAGCTTTCTTT.

For this clone: The junction and the germline gene differ at one end; a read error may be behind it. The chain links TRBV7-2 to TRBJ2-6, with a tentative D call TRBD1 (6 bases). From germline, CDR1 is SGHTA and CDR2 FQGNSA. The CDR3 spans 16 residues. CDR3 region: CASSPTGPSRANVLTF. DNA of the CDR3: TGTGCCAGCAGCCCGACAGGCCCCTCTCGGGCCAACGTCCTGACTTTC.